These 24 T cell receptor beta chains were sequenced from one sample in a study of blood T cell repertoires in COVID-19. The repertoire was sequenced with immunoSEQ multiplex PCR; TCRdb's copy has only in-frame clones and lacks some. The profile shows 150,000 to 200,000 clones, nearly 90% of them singletons. Sequencing input: peripheral blood. These receptors came from a man younger than 30 who had recovered from COVID-19.

The chain joins TRBV11-2 to TRBJ1-1; 8 bases align to TRBD1. Germline lookup yields CDR1 SGHAT and CDR2 FQNNGV. The CDR3 is made up of 15 amino acids. The V segment lost 0 bases and the J segment 4 bases; nucleotides outside the gene matches: 4. The CDR3 here is CASSLDGTGRTEAFF. In nucleotides, the CDR3 is TGTGCCAGCAGCTTAGACGGGACAGGACGCACTGAAGCTTTCTTT. The full variable domain, in which reference TRBV11-2 and TRBJ1-1 provide the parts outside the CDR3, is EAGVAQSPRYKIIEKRQSVAFWCNPISGHATLYWYQQILGQGPKLLIQFQNNGVVDDSQLPKDRFSAERLKGVDSTLKIQPAKLEDSAVYLCASSLDGTGRTEAFFGQGTRLTVV.

This clone was detected only a few times. The chain has TRBV18 and TRBJ1-2; 10 bases match TRBD1. The CDR3 has 17 amino acids. Trimming at V came to 3 bases and at J to 3 bases, leaving 10 bases not matched to a gene. CDR1 and CDR2 from the germline V gene are KGHSH and LQKENI. CDR3 in DNA: TGTGCCAGCTCACCTCAGGGCCTGACAGGGGGCGACTATGGCTACACCTTC. Encoded protein: CASSPQGLTGGDYGYTF.

This sequence joins TRBV4-3 and TRBJ2-7, with D possibly TRBD1 on 6 matching bases. Germline CDR1 is LGHNA and CDR2 is YSLEER. The V end lost 9 bases, the J end lost 3 bases, and 21 bases lay between the germline ends. The length of the CDR3 is 15 residues. The CDR3 region is CASQRSAGAVYEQYF. Here the CDR3 DNA reads TGCGCCAGTCAGAGGTCGGCAGGGGCGGTCTACGAGCAGTACTTC.

This clone has just one count. The chain uses TRBV6-5 and TRBJ2-7; weak D call: TRBD2 (5 bases). In germline, CDR1 is MNHEY, CDR2 SVGAGI. There are 14 residues in the CDR3. With 0 bases removed from V and 7 bases from J, the gap between germline ends came to 13 bases. CDR3 sequence (DNA): TGTGCCAGCAGTTACTCGACGCTAGCTCGAGAGCAGTACTTC. Translated: CASSYSTLAREQYF.

The J gene is TRBJ2-4, the V gene TRBV25-1; D may be TRBD1 (6 bases). The CDR3 has 16 amino acids. The germline V gene has CDR1 MGHDK and CDR2 SYGVNS. Trimming removed 2 bases from V and 0 bases from J, with 11 bases in between. In DNA form, the CDR3 reads TGTGCCAGCAGTGAAGGGGGCCCGCTAGCCAAAAACATTCAGTACTTC. It specifies CASSEGGPLAKNIQYF.

The gene calls are TRBV27 and TRBJ2-7, with 12 bases that match TRBD2. J was trimmed by 2 bases and V by 4 bases; bases with no gene match: 3. The length of the CDR3 is 15 residues. The germline gives CDR1 MNHEY, CDR2 SMNVEV (reference sequence). The CDR3: CASSSPSGRAYEQYF. The CDR3 bases are TGTGCCAGCAGTTCCCCTAGCGGGAGGGCCTACGAGCAGTACTTC.

The rearrangement joins TRBV12-3 or TRBV12-4 to TRBJ1-2, with D unclear. The ends were cut back, 6 bases at V and 9 bases at J, with 11 bases in the middle. The CDR3 is made up of 11 amino acids. CDR3 protein: CASSIYGSYTF. CDR3 in DNA: TGTGCCAGCAGCATCTACGGGAGCTACACCTTC.

In regard to this clone: One junction end disagrees with the germline gene, perhaps due to a read error. The chain couples TRBV19 to TRBJ2-5, with D maybe TRBD1 (6 bases). The germline gives CDR1 LNHDA, CDR2 SQIVND (reference sequence). The CDR3 has 14 residues. CDR3: CASRPRGQPHECHF. The CDR3 coding sequence is TGTGCCAGTAGGCCCAGGGGACAACCCCACGAATGCCACTTC. Full variable domain (missing parts from reference TRBV19 and TRBJ2-5): DGGITQSPKYLFRKEGQNVTLSCEQNLNHDAMYWYRQDPGQGLRLIYYSQIVNDFQKGDIAEGYSVSREKKESFPLTVTSAQKNPTAFYLCASRPRGQPHECHFGPGTRLLVL.

This rearrangement joins TRBV7-2 to TRBJ2-7; 10 bases are a match to TRBD2. The CDR3 is 14 residues long. CDR1 is SGHTA, CDR2 FQGNSA, per germline. With V trimmed by 4 bases and J by 4 bases, 4 bases remained unmatched. CDR3 nucleotides: TGTGCCAGCAGCTCACTAGCGGGAAAGTACGAGCAGTACTTC. It yields the protein CASSSLAGKYEQYF.

The V call is TRBV10-3, the J call TRBJ1-1, with TRBD1 matching over 7 bases. Germline V gene lookup returns CDR1 ENHRY and CDR2 SYGVKD. CDR3 length equals 15 residues. Trimming removed 2 bases from V and 4 bases from J; junction bases left unmatched: 7. CDR3 loop: CAISEPQTGLTEAFF. The CDR3 DNA sequence: TGTGCCATCAGTGAGCCCCAGACAGGGCTCACTGAAGCTTTCTTT.

The chain couples TRBV10-2 to TRBJ1-1; maybe TRBD1 (5 bases). The germline gives CDR1 WSHSY, CDR2 SAAADI. This CDR3 contains 14 residues. V shed 3 bases and J shed 0 bases, with 8 bases lying between them. DNA of the CDR3: TGCGCCAGCAGTGATCGGGGGATGAACACTGAAGCTTTCTTT. Translated: CASSDRGMNTEAFF.

This chain's CDR3 is CASSLTSGRNNEQFF. The CDR3 nucleotides are TGTGCCAGCAGTTTAACTAGCGGGAGGAATAATGAGCAGTTCTTC. The V call is TRBV27, the J call TRBJ2-1; 12 bases line up with TRBD2. The CDR3 runs 15 residues. V shed 2 bases and J 7 bases; nucleotides not matched to a gene: 3. Per germline, CDR1 MNHEY and CDR2 SMNVEV (reference sequence).

The V gene is TRBV19, the J gene TRBJ2-1; no reliable D call. V lost 3 bases to trimming and J lost 4 bases, with 7 bases between them. The germline V gene encodes CDR1 LNHDA and CDR2 SQIVND (reference sequence). This CDR3 spans 13 amino acids. The CDR3 DNA reads as TGTGCCAGTAGTATTCTAGGTTACAATGAGCAGTTCTTC. Encoded protein: CASSILGYNEQFF.

This clone was observed a single time. This sequence joins TRBV29-1 and TRBJ2-1; no firm D call. Germline V gives CDR1 SQVTM, CDR2 ANQGSEA. This CDR3 is built from 12 residues. V lost 6 bases and J 5 bases, leaving 11 bases between the germline ends. This chain's CDR3 is CSVAGVDNEQFF. As DNA, the CDR3 is TGCAGCGTGGCTGGAGTCGACAATGAGCAGTTCTTC.

The chain joins TRBV5-1 to TRBJ2-3; 16 bases align to TRBD2. Trimming cost V 1 base and J 0 bases; bases outside gene matches: 11. The CDR3 has 21 amino acids. CDR1 is SGHRS and CDR2 is YFSETQ in the germline V gene. The CDR3, as DNA: TGCGCCAGCAGCTTGAGACCTCCGGGACTAGCGGGAGGGCCGAGCACAGATACGCAGTATTTT. Its protein is CASSLRPPGLAGGPSTDTQYF.

CDR3 in amino acids: CASSVGADNTEAFF. CDR3 DNA: TGTGCCAGCAGCGTAGGGGCAGACAACACTGAAGCTTTCTTT. The chain carries TRBV9 and TRBJ1-1; D unclear. CDR1 is SGDLS and CDR2 is YYNGEE in the germline V gene. The CDR3 is made up of 14 amino acids. V was trimmed by 0 bases and J by 2 bases, leaving 8 bases between them.

The chain uses TRBV18 and TRBJ1-1; no reliable D call. CDR1 KGHSH and CDR2 LQKENI come from the germline V gene. This CDR3 region has 13 residues. Between the trimmed V and J ends, which lost 5 bases and 2 bases, there was a span of 9 bases. The CDR3 DNA follows: TGTGCCAGCTCAATACAGCCAAACACTGAAGCTTTCTTT. Encoded protein: CASSIQPNTEAFF.

V is TRBV7-9 and J is TRBJ2-7, with D perhaps matching TRBD2 (5 bases). This CDR3 spans 16 amino acids. Germline V CDR1 and CDR2: SEHNR, FQNEAQ (reference sequence). The V and J ends lost 0 bases and 0 bases respectively, with 12 bases between them. CDR3 region: CASSLAGSRSSYEQYF. The CDR3 DNA is TGTGCCAGCAGCTTAGCGGGGAGTCGAAGCTCCTACGAGCAGTACTTC.

The chain joins TRBV15 to TRBJ2-1; no clear D gene. Germline CDR1 is LNHNV and CDR2 is YYDKDF (reference sequence). V gave up 0 bases and J gave up 9 bases, with 9 bases separating them. The CDR3 has 13 amino acids. The chain's CDR3 is CATSRDRVGEQFF. The CDR3 region has the DNA TGTGCCACCAGCAGAGATAGAGTCGGTGAGCAGTTCTTC. The full variable domain, completed using reference TRBV15 and TRBJ2-1, is DAMVIQNPRYQVTQFGKPVTLSCSQTLNHNVMYWYQQKSSQAPKLLFHYYDKDFNNEADTPDNFQSRRPNTSFCFLDIRSPGLGDTAMYLCATSRDRVGEQFFGPGTRLTVL.

This rearrangement joins TRBV7-2 to TRBJ1-3, with a tentative D call TRBD1 (5 bases). The V end lost 3 bases, the J end lost 4 bases, and 13 bases lay between the germline ends. The CDR3 has 15 amino acids. Germline V lookup: CDR1 SGHTA, CDR2 FQGNSA. The CDR3 sequence is CASSFVGTSGNTIYF. The CDR3 DNA is TGTGCCAGCAGCTTCGTAGGGACTTCGGGAAACACCATATATTTT. The whole variable domain, filled in from reference TRBV7-2 and TRBJ1-3, reads GAGVSQSPSNKVTEKGKDVELRCDPISGHTALYWYRQSLGQGLEFLIYFQGNSAPDKSGLPSDRFSAERTGGSVSTLTIQRTQQEDSAVYLCASSFVGTSGNTIYFGEGSWLTVV.

The DNA of the CDR3 is TGTGCCAGCAGCCCCCCCGGGAGCGGGACCTTTGAGGAGACCCAGTACTTC. Its protein is CASSPPGSGTFEETQYF. The chain is built from TRBV7-9 and TRBJ2-5, with 7 bases lining up with TRBD2. CDR1 SEHNR and CDR2 FQNEAQ come from the germline V gene (reference sequence). The ends lost 5 bases at V and 5 bases at J; junction bases unmatched: 17. The CDR3 spans 17 residues.

This chain links TRBV4-1 with TRBJ1-5; D uncertain. This CDR3 region has 12 residues. V lost 2 bases, J lost 5 bases, and 4 bases lay in between. Germline CDR1 is MGHRA and CDR2 is YSYEKL. The CDR3 region is CASSQPYQPQHF. In DNA form, the CDR3 reads TGCGCCAGCAGCCAACCCTATCAGCCCCAGCATTTT.

The J gene is TRBJ2-1, the V gene TRBV27; tentatively, D is TRBD2 (6 bases). Germline CDR1 MNHEY, CDR2 SMNVEV (reference sequence). V lost 5 bases and J 10 bases, leaving 18 bases between the germline ends. The CDR3 has 14 residues. The CDR3 region has the DNA TGTGCCAGCAGTCTCCATCCGGGACTTTCGGAGCAGTTCTTC. As protein: CASSLHPGLSEQFF.

V and J are TRBV2 and TRBJ2-7, with 8 bases lining up with TRBD1. The CDR3 sequence is 13 residues long. After removal of 7 bases from V and 3 bases from J, the junction contained 5 bases not matched to a gene. CDR1 SNHLY and CDR2 FYNNEI come from the germline V gene. The CDR3 nucleotides are TGTGCCAGCACCCCGGGACAGGTCTACGAGCAGTACTTC. This encodes CASTPGQVYEQYF.